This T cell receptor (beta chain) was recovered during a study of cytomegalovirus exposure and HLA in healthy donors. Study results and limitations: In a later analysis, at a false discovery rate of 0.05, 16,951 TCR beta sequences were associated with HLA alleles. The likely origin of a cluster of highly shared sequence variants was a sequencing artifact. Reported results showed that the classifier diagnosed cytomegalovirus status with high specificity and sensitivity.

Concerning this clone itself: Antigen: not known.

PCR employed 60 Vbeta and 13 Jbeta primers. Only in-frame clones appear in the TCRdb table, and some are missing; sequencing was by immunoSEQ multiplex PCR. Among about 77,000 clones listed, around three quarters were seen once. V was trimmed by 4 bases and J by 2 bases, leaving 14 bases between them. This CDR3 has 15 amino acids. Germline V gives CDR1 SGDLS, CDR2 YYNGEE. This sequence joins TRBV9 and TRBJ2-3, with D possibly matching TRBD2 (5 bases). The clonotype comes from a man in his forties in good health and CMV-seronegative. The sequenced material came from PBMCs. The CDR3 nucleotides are TGTGCCAGCAGCCCCCGGTGGACTGACACAGATACGCAGTATTTT. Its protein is CASSPRWTDTDTQYF.